This T cell receptor (beta chain) was profiled in a study of Graves' ophthalmopathy and Graves' hyperthyroidism. Study conclusions and caveats: Stable hyperthyroidism and ophthalmopathy were told apart by a 13-signature model, which achieved roughly 90% sensitivity and just over 80% specificity.

Researchers took RNA transcripts and amplified TCR beta CDR3 regions from them. Second-round multiplex PCR came after first-round RT-PCR with HTBI primers. TCRdb called the multiplex PCR reads again in MiXCR, with one record for every CDR3 protein. This table has 400,000 to 450,000 distinct CDR3 sequences, around a fifth appearing once. This clonotype came up many times. Antigen: not known. The germline V gene encodes CDR1 SGHVS and CDR2 FQNEAQ. The CDR3 is 14 amino acids. V shed 5 bases and J 3 bases; nucleotides not matched to a gene: 4. The chain carries TRBV7-8 and TRBJ2-3, with 8 bases that match TRBD1. Sequenced sample: peripheral blood. The receptor was isolated from a woman between 18 and 30 years old with stable Graves' hyperthyroidism. The CDR3 sequence is CASSHRGWTDTQYF. The CDR3 coding sequence is TGTGCCAGCAGCCACAGGGGGTGGACAGATACGCAGTATTTT.